This T cell receptor (beta chain) derives from a study of blood T cell repertoires in COVID-19. About the study: The origin of the acute and convalescent COVID-19 samples was the United States, Italy and Spain. From T cells, B-cell-depleted T cells, or PBMCs came the material, which was cDNA or gDNA.

The germline CDR1 and CDR2 sequences are SEHNR and FQNEAQ (reference sequence). The CDR3 is 16 amino acids. The trim removed 5 bases at V and 0 bases at J, leaving 7 bases unmatched. Sequencing was performed with immunoSEQ multiplex PCR; in TCRdb, only in-frame clones are kept and a portion is missing. The table has approximately 45,000 clones, over 80% seen once. It was during active infection that Seattle patients were enrolled and then longitudinally followed. The sample comprised peripheral blood. This chain links TRBV7-9 with TRBJ2-7; 10 nucleotides match TRBD2. This clonotype was sampled from a woman of 80 years or more with COVID-19, enrolled during active disease. The CDR3 reads CASSLNSGRNSYEQYF. The CDR3, as DNA: TGTGCCAGCAGCCTGAATAGCGGGAGGAACTCCTACGAGCAGTACTTC.